The subject of this entry is one T cell receptor (beta chain). The antigen is not known. This specimen comes from a study of shared clonotypes between healthy human individuals. Overall study findings and caveats: Non-shared clonotypes displayed generation probabilities falling below those of clonotypes present in all four donors.

Method: immunoSEQ multiplex PCR; TCRdb's copy keeps in-frame clones and lacks some. This table has fewer than 350,000 clones, 87% appearing once. The CDR3 runs 13 residues. CDR1 and CDR2 (germline): SEHNR, FQNEAQ (reference sequence). V dropped 1 base and J dropped 2 bases, with 6 bases sitting between them. The sequence was obtained from a man younger than 35 in good health. The gene calls are TRBV7-9 and TRBJ2-7; no clear D. What was sequenced was memory CD8+ T cells sorted from blood. Subset noted: CD45RO+ cells pooled with CCR7-negative TemRA cells. The CDR3 spells CASSLGGTYEQYF. CDR3 coding DNA: TGTGCCAGCAGCTTAGGAGGCACCTACGAGCAGTACTTC.